These T cell receptor beta chains were read from a single sample in a study of blood T cell repertoires in COVID-19. Produced via immunoSEQ multiplex PCR; TCRdb's table is partial and in-frame only. The table includes 29,000 or so clones, nearly 80% detected once. What was sequenced was peripheral blood. The receptors shown here come from a woman in her seventies with acute or convalescent COVID-19. Each CDR3 is given with its conserved first and last residue. Fields, in order: clone size, J gene, V gene, D gene, CDR3 DNA, CDR3 protein. D genes are given only for firm matches. Expanded clones are given a class, and other clones once, few, many or no size at all.

size: -; J: TRBJ2-7; V: TRBV7-9; D: TRBD1; DNA: TGTGCCAGCAGCCTTGCTGGGACAGGGGATCCCTACGAGCAGTACTTC; CDR3: CASSLAGTGDPYEQYF
size: -; J: TRBJ2-3; V: TRBV27; D: -; DNA: TGTGCCAGCAGTTCCTTAGTCACAGATACGCAGTATTTT; CDR3: CASSSLVTDTQYF
size: few; J: TRBJ2-7; V: TRBV9; D: -; DNA: TGTGCCAGCAGCCCCCGTAGAGGAGGGGCTAGCTCCTACGAGCAGTACTTC; CDR3: CASSPRRGGASSYEQYF
size: -; J: TRBJ2-7; V: TRBV7-2; D: -; DNA: TGTGCCAGCAGCCAAGCAGGGTACGAGCAGTACTTC; CDR3: CASSQAGYEQYF
size: -; J: TRBJ2-7; V: TRBV6-2/TRBV6-3; D: -; DNA: TGTGCCAGCAGTAGGACAAGCTCCTACGAGCAGTACTTC; CDR3: CASSRTSSYEQYF
size: -; J: TRBJ2-7; V: TRBV28; D: -; DNA: TGTGCCAGCAGCGCGGACAGACCCTACGAGCAGTACTTC; CDR3: CASSADRPYEQYF
size: -; J: TRBJ1-5; V: TRBV28; D: TRBD1; DNA: TGTGCCAGCAGTTTCGGAGGACAGGGGAGCAATCAGCCCCAGCATTTT; CDR3: CASSFGGQGSNQPQHF
size: -; J: TRBJ2-1; V: TRBV7-9; D: -; DNA: TGTGCCAGCAGCTTAATCGTTACGGGGGTGACTGAGCAGTTCTTC; CDR3: CASSLIVTGVTEQFF
size: -; J: TRBJ2-1; V: TRBV6-4; D: TRBD2; DNA: TGTGCCAGCAGTGACGTTAGCGGGAGGGCCAAGGATGAGCAGTTCTTC; CDR3: CASSDVSGRAKDEQFF
size: -; J: TRBJ2-3; V: TRBV6-5; D: -; DNA: TGTGCCAGCAGTTACCGACGGGGCACAGATACGCAGTATTTT; CDR3: CASSYRRGTDTQYF
size: -; J: TRBJ2-7; V: TRBV6-5; D: -; DNA: TGTGCCAGCAGTCCCCCCGGGGGGCCGTACGAGCAGTACTTC; CDR3: CASSPPGGPYEQYF
size: -; J: TRBJ1-1; V: TRBV12-1; D: -; DNA: -; CDR3: CASSFGSGINTEAFF
size: -; J: TRBJ2-7; V: TRBV6-5; D: TRBD1; DNA: TGTGCCAGCAGTTACGGACAGGGAGTCTACGAGCAGTACTTC; CDR3: CASSYGQGVYEQYF
size: -; J: TRBJ1-2; V: TRBV7-8; D: TRBD1; DNA: TGTGCCAGCAGCTCCGACAGGGTCTATGGCTACACCTTC; CDR3: CASSSDRVYGYTF
size: once; J: TRBJ1-4; V: TRBV5-8; D: -; DNA: TGTGCCAGCAGCCAGCAGACAGGAACACTGGGGGAAAAACTGTTTTTT; CDR3: CASSQQTGTLGEKLFF
size: -; J: TRBJ1-1; V: TRBV27; D: TRBD1; DNA: TGTGCCAGCAGTCCGGACAGGGTAAACACTGAAGCTTTCTTT; CDR3: CASSPDRVNTEAFF
size: -; J: TRBJ2-3; V: TRBV25-1; D: TRBD2; DNA: TGTGCCAGCAGTCCCCTGGGAACTAGCGGGAACAGCACAGATACGCAGTATTTT; CDR3: CASSPLGTSGNSTDTQYF
size: -; J: TRBJ2-3; V: TRBV5-1; D: TRBD2; DNA: TGCGCCAGCAGCCCCGGACTAGCGGTTGGAACAGATACGCAGTATTTT; CDR3: CASSPGLAVGTDTQYF
size: -; J: TRBJ1-2; V: TRBV7-9; D: -; DNA: TGTGCCAGCAGCTTCACAGGGAGCATCGGTGGCTACACCTTC; CDR3: CASSFTGSIGGYTF
size: -; J: TRBJ2-7; V: TRBV15; D: TRBD1; DNA: TGTGCCACCAGCAGAGATCCGGCCTTGGGACAGTCGGTTCTATACGAGCAGTACTTC; CDR3: CATSRDPALGQSVLYEQYF
size: -; J: TRBJ1-4; V: TRBV5-4; D: TRBD1; DNA: TGTGCCAGCAGCGTCTGGACAGGAACTAATGAAAAACTGTTTTTT; CDR3: CASSVWTGTNEKLFF
size: few; J: TRBJ1-1; V: TRBV9; D: -; DNA: TGTGCCAGCAGCGTAGCTTATAGGGGCACTGAAGCTTTCTTT; CDR3: CASSVAYRGTEAFF
size: -; J: TRBJ2-3; V: TRBV5-1; D: -; DNA: TGCGCCAGCAGCCGGACAGCTAGCACAGATACGCAGTATTTT; CDR3: CASSRTASTDTQYF
size: -; J: TRBJ1-3; V: TRBV2; D: -; DNA: TGTGCCAGCAGTGAACGCGGGAACACCATATATTTT; CDR3: CASSERGNTIYF
size: -; J: TRBJ2-5; V: TRBV4-1; D: TRBD2; DNA: TGCGCCAGCAGCCTAAGCGGACTAGCGGGAGGACAAGAGACCCAGTACTTC; CDR3: CASSLSGLAGGQETQYF
size: -; J: TRBJ2-1; V: TRBV7-3; D: TRBD2; DNA: TGTGCCAGCAGCTCGGGACTAGCTATCAAGAGCTCCTACAATGAGCAGTTCTTC; CDR3: CASSSGLAIKSSYNEQFF
size: few; J: TRBJ1-1; V: TRBV7-8; D: -; DNA: TGTGCCAGCAGCTTTGGGCCACTTTTTGAAGCTTTCTTT; CDR3: CASSFGPLFEAFF
size: -; J: TRBJ2-7; V: TRBV29-1; D: -; DNA: TGCAGCGTTGTCGGCCCGGGGTTCGGCGAGCAGTACTTC; CDR3: CSVVGPGFGEQYF
size: -; J: TRBJ2-1; V: TRBV14; D: -; DNA: TGTGCCAGCAGCCAAGATATAGGGTGGCGGGCAAATGAGCAGTTCTTC; CDR3: CASSQDIGWRANEQFF
size: -; J: TRBJ2-5; V: TRBV4-1; D: -; DNA: TGCGCCAGCAGCCACACCCGAGGGGGAGAGACCCAGTACTTC; CDR3: CASSHTRGGETQYF
size: -; J: TRBJ2-7; V: TRBV6-5; D: TRBD1; DNA: TGTGCCAGCAGTTACGGAGGGACAGGGGGCTACGAGCAGTACTTC; CDR3: CASSYGGTGGYEQYF
size: -; J: TRBJ2-5; V: TRBV7-9; D: -; DNA: TGTGCCAGCAGCGCAGGGGGGTCACAGGGCCGCCAAGAGACCCAGTACTTC; CDR3: CASSAGGSQGRQETQYF
size: -; J: TRBJ2-7; V: TRBV6-6; D: -; DNA: TGTGCCAGCAGCTCTAACCCGAGGGAAGCCTACGAGCAGTACTTC; CDR3: CASSSNPREAYEQYF
size: -; J: TRBJ2-2; V: TRBV6-4; D: -; DNA: TGTGCCAGCAGCCAGACTAGCACCGGGGAGCTGTTTTTT; CDR3: CASSQTSTGELFF
size: -; J: TRBJ2-7; V: TRBV30; D: TRBD2; DNA: TGTGCCTGGAGTGCTTCACTTGATGGCGGGAGGCCGTTCTACGAGCAGTACTTC; CDR3: CAWSASLDGGRPFYEQYF
size: once; J: TRBJ2-5; V: TRBV3-1/TRBV3-2; D: TRBD2; DNA: TGTGCCAGCAGGGAGGGACTAGCGGAGACCCAGTACTTC; CDR3: CASREGLAETQYF
size: once; J: TRBJ2-5; V: TRBV11-2; D: -; DNA: TGTGCCAGCAGCTTAGGTCAGGGCCCCCAAGAGACCCAGTACTTC; CDR3: CASSLGQGPQETQYF
size: -; J: TRBJ2-7; V: TRBV6-5; D: -; DNA: TGTGCCAGCAGTTACTCGAATAACGAGGGAGGCTACGAGCAGTACTTC; CDR3: CASSYSNNEGGYEQYF
size: once; J: TRBJ1-2; V: TRBV28; D: -; DNA: TGTGCCAGCAGCCCCAGTTCCCTCGGAGGCTATGGCTACACCTTC; CDR3: CASSPSSLGGYGYTF
size: -; J: TRBJ2-1; V: TRBV30; D: -; DNA: TGTGCCTGGTATCCTACCAACTTCTACAATGAGCAGTTCTTC; CDR3: CAWYPTNFYNEQFF
size: -; J: TRBJ2-1; V: TRBV4-1; D: -; DNA: TGCGCCAGCAGCCAGGGCCGCATTAGCTCCTACAATGAGCAGTTCTTC; CDR3: CASSQGRISSYNEQFF
size: -; J: TRBJ2-7; V: TRBV5-1; D: -; DNA: TGCGCCAGCAGCCCGGGGTTCTCCTACGAGCAGTACTTC; CDR3: CASSPGFSYEQYF
size: -; J: TRBJ2-1; V: TRBV21-1; D: -; DNA: TGTGCCAGCAACAACCCCCCCCAGGACTGTCACCGGGACAATGAGCAGTTCTTC; CDR3: CASNNPPQDCHRDNEQFF
size: -; J: TRBJ1-2; V: TRBV7-3; D: -; DNA: TGTGCCAGCAGCCTTGGTCTACGGGATCTAACCTTC; CDR3: CASSLGLRDLTF
size: -; J: TRBJ2-5; V: TRBV9; D: TRBD2; DNA: TGTGCCAGCAGCCCCCCGGGGGGACTGGCCCAGTACTTC; CDR3: CASSPPGGLAQYF
size: -; J: TRBJ2-3; V: TRBV11-2; D: -; DNA: TGTGCCAGCAGCTTAGATAGTGGGGGAGGCCTACTGTATACGCAGTATTTT; CDR3: CASSLDSGGGLLYTQYF
size: -; J: TRBJ2-1; V: TRBV25-1; D: -; DNA: TGTGCCAGCATACGGGAGCCCCCCTACAATGAGCAGTTCTTC; CDR3: CASIREPPYNEQFF
size: -; J: TRBJ2-7; V: TRBV7-2; D: -; DNA: TGTGCCAGCAGCTTAGCTTGGACACCGACCTACGAGCAGTACTTC; CDR3: CASSLAWTPTYEQYF
size: -; J: TRBJ2-5; V: TRBV30; D: TRBD2; DNA: TGTGCCTGGGCGGGAGGTCGGGAGACCCAGTACTTC; CDR3: CAWAGGRETQYF
size: -; J: TRBJ2-2; V: TRBV28; D: TRBD2; DNA: TGTGCCAGCAGTCCCGACAGCGGGAGAGGGGAGCTGTTTTTT; CDR3: CASSPDSGRGELFF
size: -; J: TRBJ2-3; V: TRBV5-6; D: TRBD2; DNA: TGTGCCAGCAGCCTAGCGGGAGGGCCTACAGATACGCAGTATTTT; CDR3: CASSLAGGPTDTQYF
size: -; J: TRBJ2-3; V: TRBV27; D: TRBD2; DNA: TGTGCCAGCAGACTAGCGGGGGGGCCAAATACGCAGTATTTT; CDR3: CASRLAGGPNTQYF
size: few; J: TRBJ1-3; V: TRBV3-1/TRBV3-2; D: -; DNA: TGTGCCAGCAGCCAACAGGGCCTTCGCTCTGGAAACACCATATATTTT; CDR3: CASSQQGLRSGNTIYF
size: few; J: TRBJ1-6; V: TRBV4-3; D: -; DNA: TGCGCCAGCAGCCAAGATCTAGTGTCGGATTCACCCCTCCACTTT; CDR3: CASSQDLVSDSPLHF
size: -; J: TRBJ2-7; V: TRBV27; D: TRBD2; DNA: TGTGCCAGCAGCCGTTCCGGGACTAGCGCTACCTACGAGCAGTACTTC; CDR3: CASSRSGTSATYEQYF
size: -; J: TRBJ1-5; V: TRBV9; D: TRBD1; DNA: TGTGCCAGCAGCTATGATGGGAGGCAGGGGGCTGGACAGCCCCAGCATTTT; CDR3: CASSYDGRQGAGQPQHF
size: -; J: TRBJ2-1; V: TRBV18; D: TRBD2; DNA: TGTGCCAGCTCAGGGATAGCGGGAGGATCGGCCAATGAGCAGTTCTTC; CDR3: CASSGIAGGSANEQFF
size: -; J: TRBJ2-2; V: TRBV19; D: TRBD1; DNA: TGTGCCAGTAGTTCGGTAGGGGGCATTGTAACCGGGGAGCTGTTTTTT; CDR3: CASSSVGGIVTGELFF
size: -; J: TRBJ1-4; V: TRBV5-1; D: TRBD1; DNA: TGCGCCAGCAACTCCGGGACAGACCTAGAAAAACTGTTTTTT; CDR3: CASNSGTDLEKLFF